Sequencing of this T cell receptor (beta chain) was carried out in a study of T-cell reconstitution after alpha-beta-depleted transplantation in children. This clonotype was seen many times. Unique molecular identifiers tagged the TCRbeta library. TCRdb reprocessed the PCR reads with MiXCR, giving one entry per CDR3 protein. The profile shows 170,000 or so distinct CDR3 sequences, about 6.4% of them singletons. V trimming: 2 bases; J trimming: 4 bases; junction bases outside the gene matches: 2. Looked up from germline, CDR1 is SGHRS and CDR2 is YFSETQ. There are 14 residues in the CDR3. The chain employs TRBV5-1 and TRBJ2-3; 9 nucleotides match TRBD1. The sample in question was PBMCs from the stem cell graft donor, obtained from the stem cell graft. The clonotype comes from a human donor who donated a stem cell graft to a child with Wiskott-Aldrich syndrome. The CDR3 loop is CASSLQGAPDTQYF. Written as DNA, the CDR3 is TGCGCCAGCAGCTTACAGGGGGCCCCAGATACGCAGTATTTT.